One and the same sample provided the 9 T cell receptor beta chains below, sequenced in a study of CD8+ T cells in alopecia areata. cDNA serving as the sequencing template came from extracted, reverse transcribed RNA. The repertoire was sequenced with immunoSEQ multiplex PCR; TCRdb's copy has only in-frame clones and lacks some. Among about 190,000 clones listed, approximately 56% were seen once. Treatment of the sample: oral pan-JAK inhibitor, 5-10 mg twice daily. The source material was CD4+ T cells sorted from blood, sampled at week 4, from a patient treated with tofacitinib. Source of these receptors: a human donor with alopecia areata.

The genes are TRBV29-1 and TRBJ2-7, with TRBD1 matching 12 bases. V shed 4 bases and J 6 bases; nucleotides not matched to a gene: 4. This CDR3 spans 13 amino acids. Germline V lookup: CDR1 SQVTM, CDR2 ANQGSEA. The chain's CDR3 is CSVGDRGLLEQYF. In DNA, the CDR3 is TGCAGCGTTGGGGACAGGGGGCTTCTCGAGCAGTACTTC.

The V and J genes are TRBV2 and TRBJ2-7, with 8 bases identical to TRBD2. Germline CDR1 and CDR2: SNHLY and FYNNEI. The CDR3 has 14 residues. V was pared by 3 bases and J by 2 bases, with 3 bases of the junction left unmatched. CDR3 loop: CASSETSVAYEQYF. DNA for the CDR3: TGTGCCAGCAGTGAGACTAGCGTTGCCTACGAGCAGTACTTC.

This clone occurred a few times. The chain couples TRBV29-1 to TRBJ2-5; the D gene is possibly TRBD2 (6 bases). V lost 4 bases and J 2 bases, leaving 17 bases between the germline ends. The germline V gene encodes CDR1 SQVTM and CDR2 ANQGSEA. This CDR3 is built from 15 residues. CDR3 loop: CSVVLGTGVQETQYF. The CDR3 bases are TGCAGCGTTGTCTTAGGGACGGGGGTTCAAGAGACCCAGTACTTC.

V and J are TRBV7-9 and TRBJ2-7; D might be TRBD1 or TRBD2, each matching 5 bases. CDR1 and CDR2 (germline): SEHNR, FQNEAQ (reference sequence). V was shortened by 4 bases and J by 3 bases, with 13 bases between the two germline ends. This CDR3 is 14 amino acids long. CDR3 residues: CASSSQGPSYEQYF. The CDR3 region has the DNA TGTGCCAGCAGCTCCCAGGGACCTAGCTACGAGCAGTACTTC.

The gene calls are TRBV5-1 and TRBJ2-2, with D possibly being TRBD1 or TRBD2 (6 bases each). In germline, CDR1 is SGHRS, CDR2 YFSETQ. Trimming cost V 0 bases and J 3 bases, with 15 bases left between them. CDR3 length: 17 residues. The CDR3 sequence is CASSLGQTGRYTGELFF. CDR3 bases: TGCGCCAGCAGCTTGGGACAAACAGGGAGGTACACCGGGGAGCTGTTTTTT.

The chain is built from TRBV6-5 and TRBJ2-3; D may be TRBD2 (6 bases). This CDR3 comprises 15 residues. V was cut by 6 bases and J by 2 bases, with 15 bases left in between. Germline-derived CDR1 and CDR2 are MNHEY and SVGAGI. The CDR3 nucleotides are TGTGCCAGCAGCCTCGCGGGATCTAACACAGATACGCAGTATTTT. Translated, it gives CASSLAGSNTDTQYF.

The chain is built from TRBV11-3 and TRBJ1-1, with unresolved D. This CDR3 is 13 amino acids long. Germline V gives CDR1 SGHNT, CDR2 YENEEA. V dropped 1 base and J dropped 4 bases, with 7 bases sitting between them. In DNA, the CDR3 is TGTGCCAGCAGCTTAGCAGGTGCCACTGAAGCTTTCTTT. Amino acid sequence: CASSLAGATEAFF. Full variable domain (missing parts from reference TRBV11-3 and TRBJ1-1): EAGVVQSPRYKIIEKKQPVAFWCNPISGHNTLYWYLQNLGQGPELLIRYENEEAVDDSQLPKDRFSAERLKGVDSTLKIQPAELGDSAVYLCASSLAGATEAFFGQGTRLTVV.

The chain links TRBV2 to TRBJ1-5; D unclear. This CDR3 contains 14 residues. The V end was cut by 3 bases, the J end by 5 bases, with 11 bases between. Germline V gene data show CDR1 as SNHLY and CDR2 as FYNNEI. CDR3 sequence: CASSDSQADQPQHF. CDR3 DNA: TGTGCCAGCAGTGATTCTCAGGCGGATCAGCCCCAGCATTTT.

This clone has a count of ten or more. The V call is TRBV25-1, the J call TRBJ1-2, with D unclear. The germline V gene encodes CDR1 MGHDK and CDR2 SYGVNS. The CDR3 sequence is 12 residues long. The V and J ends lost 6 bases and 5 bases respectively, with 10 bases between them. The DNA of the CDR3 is TGTGCCAGCAGCCTGGATCCTTATGGCTACACCTTC. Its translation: CASSLDPYGYTF.